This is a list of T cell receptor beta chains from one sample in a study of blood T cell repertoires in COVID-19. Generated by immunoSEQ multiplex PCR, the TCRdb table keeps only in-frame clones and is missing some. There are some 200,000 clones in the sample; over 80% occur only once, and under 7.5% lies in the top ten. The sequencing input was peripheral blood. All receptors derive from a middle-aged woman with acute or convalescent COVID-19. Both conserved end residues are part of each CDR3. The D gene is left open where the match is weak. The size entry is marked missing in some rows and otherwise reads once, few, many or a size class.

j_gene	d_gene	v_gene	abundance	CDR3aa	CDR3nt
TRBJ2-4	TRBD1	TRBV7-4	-	CASSHKRTGEIDIQYF	TGTGCCAGCAGCCATAAGAGGACAGGGGAAATCGACATTCAGTACTTC
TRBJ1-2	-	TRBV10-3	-	CAISESGVYYGYTF	TGTGCCATCAGTGAGTCGGGCGTCTACTATGGCTACACCTTC
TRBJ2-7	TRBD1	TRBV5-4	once	CASSLGTGVSYEQYF	TGTGCCAGCAGCTTGGGGACAGGGGTCTCCTACGAGCAGTACTTC
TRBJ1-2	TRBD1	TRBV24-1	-	CATSDSPYKTGSDGYTF	TGTGCCACCAGTGATTCCCCCTATAAGACAGGGAGCGATGGCTACACCTTC
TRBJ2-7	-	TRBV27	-	CASSFSAGAYPYEQYF	TGTGCCAGCAGTTTCTCGGCGGGGGCCTACCCCTACGAGCAGTACTTC
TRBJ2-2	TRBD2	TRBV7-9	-	CAKTDGRAAGELFF	TGTGCCAAGACTGACGGGAGGGCTGCCGGGGAGCTGTTTTTT
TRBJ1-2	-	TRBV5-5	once	CASSPRDMSYGYTF	TGTGCCAGCAGCCCCCGGGACATGAGCTATGGCTACACCTTC
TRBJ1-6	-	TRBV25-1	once	CASSDLESPLHF	TGTGCCAGCAGTGACCTTGAAAGCCCCCTCCACTTT
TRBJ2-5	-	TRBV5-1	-	CASSLVSGNKETQYF	TGCGCCAGCAGCTTGGTTTCGGGGAATAAAGAGACCCAGTACTTC
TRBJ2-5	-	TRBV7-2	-	CASSPTRYQETQYF	TGTGCCAGCAGCCCCACCAGATACCAAGAGACCCAGTACTTC
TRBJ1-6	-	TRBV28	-	CASGRASSYNSPLHF	TGTGCCTCTGGGAGGGCGAGCTCCTATAATTCACCCCTCCACTTT
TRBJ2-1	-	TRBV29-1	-	CSAMWDFNHNEQFF	TGCAGCGCTATGTGGGACTTCAATCACAATGAGCAGTTCTTC
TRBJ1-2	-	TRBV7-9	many	CASHNSGYDYGYTF	TGTGCCAGCCATAACTCAGGGTACGACTATGGCTACACCTTC
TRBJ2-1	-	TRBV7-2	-	CASSLITGGGNEQFF	TGTGCCAGCAGCTTAATTACTGGAGGTGGGAATGAGCAGTTCTTC
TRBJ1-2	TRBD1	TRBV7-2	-	CASSPQGTGNYGYTF	TGTGCCAGCAGCCCTCAAGGGACAGGGAACTATGGCTACACCTTC
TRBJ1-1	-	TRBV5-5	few	CASSWGDGDTEAFF	TGTGCCAGCAGCTGGGGGGACGGGGACACTGAAGCTTTCTTT
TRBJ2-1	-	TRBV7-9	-	CASTRAYEQFF	TGTGCCAGCACCCGAGCCTATGAGCAGTTCTTC
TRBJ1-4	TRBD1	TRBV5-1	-	CASSGQGASEKLFF	TGCGCCAGCAGCGGACAGGGGGCAAGCGAAAAACTGTTTTTT
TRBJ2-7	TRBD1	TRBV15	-	CATSPHKTGGNEQYF	TGTGCCACCAGCCCCCATAAGACAGGGGGAAACGAGCAGTACTTC
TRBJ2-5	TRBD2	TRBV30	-	CAWRVSGVQETQYF	TGTGCCTGGAGGGTTAGCGGGGTGCAAGAGACCCAGTACTTC
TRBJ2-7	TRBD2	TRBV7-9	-	CASSTGLAGAYEQYF	TGTGCCAGCAGCACCGGACTAGCGGGTGCCTACGAGCAGTACTTC
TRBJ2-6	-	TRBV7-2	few	CASLTTGANVLTF	TGTGCCAGTCTCACTACTGGGGCCAACGTCCTGACTTTC